The source of this TCR beta chain is a study of early T cells in non-severe SARS-CoV-2 infection. Findings and limits, study-wide: Using VDJdb, the matching emphasized anti-spike CD8 responses while missing private and CD4 specificities.

TCRdb analysed the 5' RACE reads with MiXCR anew, one entry per CDR3 protein. The sample lists 79,000 or so distinct CDR3 sequences; 9.5% to 15% were seen once. This clonotype was observed at least ten times. What it recognizes is unknown. Specimen: whole blood. The sequence was collected from an adult who was a healthcare worker with PCR-confirmed SARS-CoV-2 infection or an uninfected control (not recorded which).

This chain's CDR3 is CASSLRGINNEKLFF. The DNA of the CDR3 is TGTGCCAGCAGCTTAAGGGGTATAAATAATGAAAAACTGTTTTTT. This chain connects TRBV7-2 to TRBJ1-4; D might be TRBD1 (5 bases). Germline assignment: CDR1 SGHTA and CDR2 FQGNSA. The CDR3 runs 15 residues. With 2 bases removed from V and 4 bases from J, the gap between germline ends came to 11 bases.